Only a few counts were recorded for the clone carrying this T cell receptor (beta chain). Its antigen is still unknown. The germline V and J ends were trimmed by 7 bases and 3 bases, with 9 bases remaining between them. Per the germline V gene, CDR1 is MNHEY and CDR2 is SVGEGT. This CDR3 region has 12 residues. The data originate from a study of T-cell memory formation after mild COVID-19. Regarding the study as a whole: Within pre-infection memory, some responding clones were found, suggesting cross-reactive memory joined.

In TCRdb, the 5' RACE reads were re-called with MiXCR into one record per CDR3 protein. The top ten clones hold roughly 43% of a sample with 55,000 to 75,000 distinct CDR3 sequences, 28% of them seen once. The chain couples TRBV6-2 or TRBV6-3 to TRBJ1-2; no firm D call. The receptor was derived from a man aged 18 to 30 who had mild COVID-19 (a few samples of this study predate the infection). Cell type and time point are not known. Sequences were obtained from PBMCs or a T cell subset sorted from them (not recorded which). DNA for the CDR3: TGTGCCAGCACCTCCGGGGACTATGGCTACACCTTC. Amino acids: CASTSGDYGYTF.